This entry lists 9 T cell receptor beta chains sequenced from one sample in a study of blood T cell repertoires in COVID-19. Method: immunoSEQ multiplex PCR; TCRdb's copy keeps in-frame clones and lacks some. Of more than 90,000 clones detected, roughly 85% appear once; the ten largest clones hold over 35%. The sample consisted of peripheral blood. All receptors derive from an elderly man with acute or convalescent COVID-19.

The V and J genes are TRBV30 and TRBJ1-6, with D perhaps matching TRBD1 (5 bases). There are 16 residues in the CDR3. V was clipped by 0 bases and J by 5 bases, with 14 bases between them. CDR1 is GTSNPN and CDR2 is SVGIG in the germline V gene (reference sequence). The CDR3 sequence is CAWSVGFDRDNSPLHF. The DNA for the CDR3 is TGTGCCTGGAGTGTTGGGTTTGACAGAGATAATTCACCCCTCCACTTT.

The sample holds one count of this clone. V usage is TRBV10-3 and J usage is TRBJ1-1; TRBD1 agrees at 10 bases. Germline-derived CDR1 and CDR2 are ENHRY and SYGVKD. The CDR3 consists of 14 residues. Unmatched junction bases numbered 5, after V lost 6 bases and J lost 4 bases. The CDR3 DNA follows: TGTGCCATCAGCGGACAGGGGGTAAGCACTGAAGCTTTCTTT. It specifies CAISGQGVSTEAFF.

The chain employs TRBV5-5 and TRBJ2-7, with D possibly matching TRBD2 (5 bases). The germline V gene encodes CDR1 SGHKS and CDR2 YYEKEE (reference sequence). V was cut by 6 bases and J by 4 bases, with 17 bases left in between. The CDR3 contains 14 residues. Here the CDR3 reads CASILPGVGYEQYF. DNA of the CDR3: TGTGCCAGCATACTCCCCGGGGTCGGTTACGAGCAGTACTTC.

J is TRBJ1-1 and V is TRBV15; tentatively, D is TRBD1 (6 bases). Trimming pared 0 bases from V and 8 bases from J, leaving 16 bases between. The CDR3 covers 15 residues. Germline V gene lookup returns CDR1 LNHNV and CDR2 YYDKDF (reference sequence). CDR3 coding DNA: TGTGCCACCAGCAGAGATGTTGCCGACAGGATAGAAGCTTTCTTT. This gives the protein CATSRDVADRIEAFF.

This clone appeared a single time. This chain uses TRBV29-1 with TRBJ2-2; the match to TRBD1 covers 8 bases. CDR1 is SQVTM and CDR2 is ANQGSEA in the germline V gene. This CDR3 is built from 19 residues. Germline trimming cut 7 bases from V and 3 bases from J; bases unmatched to any gene: 22. In DNA, the CDR3 is TGCAGCGACCCCCCCCCGGACAGGGTGAAGTGGTTCGACACCGGGGAGCTGTTTTTT. Translating it yields CSDPPPDRVKWFDTGELFF.

The rearrangement joins TRBV7-9 to TRBJ2-1; TRBD2 might be the D (5 bases). This CDR3 spans 16 amino acids. Per the germline V gene, CDR1 is SEHNR and CDR2 is FQNEAQ (reference sequence). The V gene lost 0 bases and the J gene lost 1 base, with 10 bases spanning the gap. The CDR3 coding sequence is TGTGCCAGCAGCTTAGCGTTGACGGGATCCTACAATGAGCAGTTCTTC. As protein: CASSLALTGSYNEQFF.

The chain links TRBV7-8 to TRBJ1-5, with 10 bases identical to TRBD1. From germline, CDR1 is SGHVS and CDR2 FQNEAQ. V lost 5 bases, J lost 6 bases, and 10 bases stayed unmatched. The CDR3 totals 16 residues. The CDR3 loop reads CASSPRQGASLQPQHF. As DNA, the CDR3 is TGTGCCAGCAGCCCAAGACAGGGGGCAAGCCTTCAGCCCCAGCATTTT.

V and J are TRBV5-1 and TRBJ1-2, with TRBD1 as a possible D gene (6 bases). V lost 2 bases to trimming and J lost 2 bases, with 22 bases between them. This CDR3 spans 18 amino acids. Looked up from germline, CDR1 is SGHRS and CDR2 is YFSETQ. CDR3 DNA sequence: TGCGCCAGCAGCTTATTCCCGGGGCAAGAGGGGGTCAACTATGGCTACACCTTC. Its translation is CASSLFPGQEGVNYGYTF.

This clone appeared once. This sequence joins TRBV19 and TRBJ1-4, with TRBD1 matching over 9 bases. The CDR3 is 14 amino acids. From germline, CDR1 is LNHDA and CDR2 SQIVND (reference sequence). With 6 bases clipped from V and 7 bases from J, the junction kept 6 bases outside the gene matches. CDR3 sequence reads: CASSPGQGGEKLFF. The CDR3, as DNA: TGTGCCAGTAGCCCGGGACAGGGCGGTGAAAAACTGTTTTTT.